The rows below give T cell receptor beta chains drawn from one sample of a study of cytomegalovirus exposure and HLA in healthy donors. Repertoires were generated with immunoSEQ multiplex PCR, while TCRdb's copy carries only in-frame clones and drops some. In the table there are about 140,000 clones, approximately 82% of which are singletons. Sequenced material: PBMCs. These receptors were obtained from a middle-aged woman in good health and CMV-seronegative. Both conserved end residues are part of each CDR3. A D gene is named only where the DNA matches it firmly. Not every row has a clone size; where given, it reads once, few, many or a size class.

V gene: TRBV27
clone size: few
J gene: TRBJ2-7
D gene: TRBD1
CDR3 protein: CASSERDRVTHF
CDR3 DNA: TGTGCCAGCAGTGAACGGGACAGGGTCACACACTTC

V gene: TRBV10-3
clone size: .
J gene: TRBJ2-2
D gene: .
CDR3 protein: CAISESLRQVNTGELFF
CDR3 DNA: TGTGCCATCAGTGAGTCGTTGAGACAAGTGAACACCGGGGAGCTGTTTTTT

V gene: TRBV7-2
clone size: .
J gene: TRBJ2-5
D gene: .
CDR3 protein: CASSLLGLQETQYF
CDR3 DNA: TGTGCCAGCAGCTTACTAGGCCTTCAAGAGACCCAGTACTTC

V gene: TRBV5-4
clone size: .
J gene: TRBJ1-4
D gene: TRBD1
CDR3 protein: CASSLDRGHNEKLFF
CDR3 DNA: TGTGCCAGCAGCCTCGACAGGGGCCATAATGAAAAACTGTTTTTT

V gene: TRBV6-5
clone size: .
J gene: TRBJ1-1
D gene: TRBD1
CDR3 protein: CASSYRYPGGNTEAFF
CDR3 DNA: TGTGCCAGCAGTTATCGTTACCCAGGGGGGAACACTGAAGCTTTCTTT

V gene: TRBV27
clone size: .
J gene: TRBJ1-6
D gene: TRBD1
CDR3 protein: CASTGFRGDNSPLHF
CDR3 DNA: TGTGCCAGCACTGGTTTCAGGGGGGATAATTCACCCCTCCACTTT

V gene: TRBV30
clone size: .
J gene: TRBJ1-1
D gene: .
CDR3 protein: CAWSVSQGSRTEAFF
CDR3 DNA: TGTGCCTGGAGTGTATCCCAGGGGAGTAGGACTGAAGCTTTCTTT

V gene: TRBV27
clone size: .
J gene: TRBJ2-7
D gene: TRBD2
CDR3 protein: CAISRREGYEQYF
CDR3 DNA: TGTGCCATAAGCAGGCGGGAGGGCTACGAGCAGTACTTC

V gene: TRBV10-1
clone size: .
J gene: TRBJ2-3
D gene: TRBD2
CDR3 protein: CASSGTSGSKDTQYF
CDR3 DNA: TGCGCCAGCAGCGGGACTAGCGGGAGTAAGGATACGCAGTATTTT

V gene: TRBV28
clone size: .
J gene: TRBJ2-5
D gene: TRBD2
CDR3 protein: CASSSLQREGRETQYF
CDR3 DNA: TGTGCCAGCAGTTCCCTACAGCGGGAGGGGAGGGAGACCCAGTACTTC

V gene: TRBV5-1
clone size: .
J gene: TRBJ1-6
D gene: .
CDR3 protein: CASSPDSSYNSPLHF
CDR3 DNA: TGCGCCAGCAGCCCTGACAGCTCCTATAATTCACCCCTCCACTTT

V gene: TRBV11-2
clone size: few
J gene: TRBJ2-7
D gene: .
CDR3 protein: CASSLGERSYEQYF
CDR3 DNA: TGTGCCAGCAGCTTAGGCGAACGCTCCTACGAGCAGTACTTC

V gene: TRBV6-1
clone size: few
J gene: TRBJ2-2
D gene: .
CDR3 protein: CASSGAALGTGELFF
CDR3 DNA: TGTGCCAGCAGTGGGGCCGCGCTTGGTACCGGGGAGCTGTTTTTT

V gene: TRBV21-1
clone size: .
J gene: TRBJ2-1
D gene: .
CDR3 protein: CASSKDLTSGREYNEQFF
CDR3 DNA: TGTGCCAGCAGCAAAGATCTGACTAGCGGGAGGGAATACAATGAGCAGTTCTTC

V gene: TRBV19
clone size: .
J gene: TRBJ1-2
D gene: .
CDR3 protein: CASSETAGRDYTF
CDR3 DNA: TGTGCCAGTAGCGAGACAGCTGGACGAGACTACACCTTC

V gene: TRBV5-1
clone size: .
J gene: TRBJ2-4
D gene: .
CDR3 protein: CASSKNTGLAKNIQYF
CDR3 DNA: TGCGCCAGCAGCAAAAATACAGGGTTAGCCAAAAACATTCAGTACTTC

V gene: TRBV7-2
clone size: .
J gene: TRBJ2-7
D gene: TRBD2
CDR3 protein: CASSLYPPGLGYEQYF
CDR3 DNA: TGTGCCAGCAGCTTATATCCCCCGGGACTAGGGTACGAGCAGTACTTC

V gene: TRBV4-1
clone size: .
J gene: TRBJ1-1
D gene: .
CDR3 protein: CASSQFKTAPEAFF
CDR3 DNA: TGCGCCAGCAGCCAATTTAAGACAGCCCCTGAAGCTTTCTTT

V gene: TRBV27
clone size: .
J gene: TRBJ2-4
D gene: .
CDR3 protein: CASSKRAGRPDKGIAKNIQYF
CDR3 DNA: TGTGCCAGCAGTAAAAGAGCAGGGCGCCCGGACAAGGGAATAGCCAAAAACATTCAGTACTTC

V gene: TRBV7-9
clone size: .
J gene: TRBJ2-7
D gene: TRBD2
CDR3 protein: CASSQKRDAYEQYF
CDR3 DNA: TGTGCCAGCAGCCAAAAGCGGGACGCCTACGAGCAGTACTTC

V gene: TRBV9
clone size: .
J gene: TRBJ2-3
D gene: TRBD1
CDR3 protein: CASSPRTGAYTDTQYF
CDR3 DNA: TGTGCCAGCAGCCCCCGGACAGGGGCGTACACAGATACGCAGTATTTT

V gene: TRBV28
clone size: .
J gene: TRBJ2-1
D gene: TRBD2
CDR3 protein: CASAVAGGSHNEQFF
CDR3 DNA: TGTGCCAGCGCTGTAGCGGGAGGATCACACAATGAGCAGTTCTTC

V gene: TRBV5-6
clone size: few
J gene: TRBJ2-7
D gene: .
CDR3 protein: CASSPRRADSSYEQYF
CDR3 DNA: TGTGCCAGCAGCCCACGGAGGGCAGACAGCTCCTACGAGCAGTACTTC

V gene: TRBV28
clone size: .
J gene: TRBJ1-2
D gene: .
CDR3 protein: CASSFATGWEGYTF
CDR3 DNA: TGTGCCAGCAGTTTTGCAACAGGGTGGGAGGGCTACACCTTC

V gene: TRBV28
clone size: .
J gene: TRBJ1-1
D gene: .
CDR3 protein: CASGEINTEAFF
CDR3 DNA: TGTGCCAGCGGGGAGATAAACACTGAAGCTTTCTTT

V gene: TRBV9
clone size: .
J gene: TRBJ2-1
D gene: TRBD2
CDR3 protein: CASSVPHGGDPLEQFF
CDR3 DNA: TGTGCCAGCAGCGTACCCCATGGGGGGGACCCTCTTGAGCAGTTCTTC

V gene: TRBV4-1
clone size: .
J gene: TRBJ2-2
D gene: .
CDR3 protein: CASSQTGNTGELFF
CDR3 DNA: TGCGCCAGCAGCCAGACAGGGAACACCGGGGAGCTGTTTTTT

V gene: TRBV19
clone size: .
J gene: TRBJ1-1
D gene: .
CDR3 protein: CASSALRDYTEAFF
CDR3 DNA: TGTGCCAGTAGTGCCCTCAGGGATTACACTGAAGCTTTCTTT

V gene: TRBV19
clone size: .
J gene: TRBJ2-3
D gene: TRBD1
CDR3 protein: CASSMTGSTDTQYF
CDR3 DNA: TGTGCCAGTAGTATGACAGGGAGCACAGATACGCAGTATTTT

V gene: TRBV28
clone size: .
J gene: TRBJ2-7
D gene: .
CDR3 protein: CASSSIGPIYEQYF
CDR3 DNA: TGTGCCAGCAGTAGTATTGGGCCTATCTACGAGCAGTACTTC

V gene: TRBV7-9
clone size: .
J gene: TRBJ2-7
D gene: .
CDR3 protein: CASSHPGDLYEQYF
CDR3 DNA: TGTGCCAGCAGCCACCCGGGGGATCTCTACGAGCAGTACTTC

V gene: TRBV5-1
clone size: once
J gene: TRBJ2-5
D gene: .
CDR3 protein: CASSGGDTQETQYF
CDR3 DNA: TGCGCCAGCAGTGGTGGGGACACTCAAGAGACCCAGTACTTC

V gene: TRBV15
clone size: .
J gene: TRBJ1-2
D gene: TRBD1
CDR3 protein: CATSRDRNRGANYGYTF
CDR3 DNA: TGTGCCACCAGCAGAGACCGGAACAGGGGGGCGAACTATGGCTACACCTTC

V gene: TRBV7-9
clone size: .
J gene: TRBJ2-7
D gene: .
CDR3 protein: CASSFLESNYEQYF
CDR3 DNA: TGTGCCAGCAGCTTTTTGGAGAGTAACTACGAGCAGTACTTC

V gene: TRBV7-3
clone size: once
J gene: TRBJ2-2
D gene: TRBD2
CDR3 protein: CASSFVLAGGHGELFF
CDR3 DNA: TGTGCCAGCAGCTTTGTACTAGCGGGAGGTCACGGGGAGCTGTTTTTT

V gene: TRBV7-3
clone size: .
J gene: TRBJ2-6
D gene: TRBD1
CDR3 protein: CASSRQGKVSGANVLTF
CDR3 DNA: TGTGCCAGCAGCAGACAGGGCAAGGTCTCTGGGGCCAACGTCCTGACTTTC

V gene: TRBV7-3
clone size: .
J gene: TRBJ2-7
D gene: TRBD2
CDR3 protein: CASSYSGLAGYEQYF
CDR3 DNA: TGTGCCAGCAGTTACAGCGGACTAGCAGGATACGAGCAGTACTTC

V gene: TRBV29-1
clone size: .
J gene: TRBJ2-5
D gene: .
CDR3 protein: CSVPGASRRTQYF
CDR3 DNA: TGCAGCGTTCCTGGGGCTTCCCGGAGGACCCAGTACTTC

V gene: TRBV5-1
clone size: .
J gene: TRBJ2-3
D gene: .
CDR3 protein: CASSPGREPDTQYF
CDR3 DNA: TGCGCCAGCAGCCCTGGCAGGGAACCAGATACGCAGTATTTT

V gene: TRBV7-3
clone size: .
J gene: TRBJ2-1
D gene: TRBD1
CDR3 protein: CASSIDRDNEQFF
CDR3 DNA: TGTGCCAGCAGCATCGACAGGGACAATGAGCAGTTCTTC

V gene: TRBV27
clone size: .
J gene: TRBJ1-5
D gene: .
CDR3 protein: CASSSRRGRPNQPQHF
CDR3 DNA: TGTGCCAGCAGTTCCCGGAGGGGCAGGCCCAATCAGCCCCAGCATTTT

V gene: TRBV2
clone size: .
J gene: TRBJ1-5
D gene: .
CDR3 protein: CASSPQGYGQPQHF
CDR3 DNA: TGTGCCAGCAGCCCCCAGGGGTATGGTCAGCCCCAGCATTTT

V gene: TRBV10-3
clone size: .
J gene: TRBJ1-6
D gene: .
CDR3 protein: CAISELDSSYNSPLHF
CDR3 DNA: TGTGCCATCAGTGAGCTGGACAGCTCCTATAATTCACCCCTCCACTTT

V gene: TRBV7-8
clone size: .
J gene: TRBJ1-1
D gene: .
CDR3 protein: CASSLANQGSIMVGAYTEAFF
CDR3 DNA: TGTGCCAGCAGCTTAGCAAACCAAGGGTCTATCATGGTAGGGGCCTACACTGAAGCTTTCTTT

V gene: TRBV5-4
clone size: .
J gene: TRBJ1-1
D gene: .
CDR3 protein: CASSLFRENTEAFF
CDR3 DNA: TGTGCCAGCAGCTTATTTCGAGAGAACACTGAAGCTTTCTTT

V gene: TRBV28
clone size: .
J gene: TRBJ1-3
D gene: TRBD1
CDR3 protein: CASRETGGSGNTIYF
CDR3 DNA: TGTGCCAGCAGGGAGACAGGGGGCTCTGGAAACACCATATATTTT

V gene: TRBV28
clone size: .
J gene: TRBJ2-7
D gene: TRBD1
CDR3 protein: CASSPNGAGGSYEQYF
CDR3 DNA: TGTGCCAGCAGTCCCAATGGAGCAGGGGGCTCCTACGAGCAGTACTTC

V gene: TRBV5-1
clone size: .
J gene: TRBJ1-1
D gene: .
CDR3 protein: CASSLEAQGGTEAFF
CDR3 DNA: TGCGCCAGCAGCTTGGAGGCACAGGGTGGGACTGAAGCTTTCTTT

V gene: TRBV10-3
clone size: few
J gene: TRBJ2-1
D gene: TRBD2
CDR3 protein: CAINTGGSYNEQFF
CDR3 DNA: TGTGCCATCAATACGGGAGGGAGCTACAATGAGCAGTTCTTC

V gene: TRBV6-1
clone size: .
J gene: TRBJ2-7
D gene: TRBD1
CDR3 protein: CASLRDRGREQYF
CDR3 DNA: TGTGCCAGCCTCCGGGACAGGGGGCGCGAGCAGTACTTC

V gene: TRBV11-2
clone size: .
J gene: TRBJ2-1
D gene: TRBD2
CDR3 protein: CASSLFEREQDEQFF
CDR3 DNA: TGTGCCAGCAGCTTATTTGAGCGGGAGCAAGACGAGCAGTTCTTC

V gene: TRBV28
clone size: .
J gene: TRBJ2-7
D gene: .
CDR3 protein: CASIQGAGVLLSGEQYF
CDR3 DNA: TGTGCCAGCATCCAGGGGGCGGGAGTTCTACTTAGCGGCGAGCAGTACTTC

V gene: TRBV7-6
clone size: .
J gene: TRBJ2-1
D gene: .
CDR3 protein: CASSLAPAERPTYNEQFF
CDR3 DNA: TGTGCCAGCAGCTTAGCCCCCGCGGAGCGGCCTACCTACAATGAGCAGTTCTTC

V gene: TRBV4-1
clone size: .
J gene: TRBJ1-1
D gene: .
CDR3 protein: CASSHPSQGTEAFF
CDR3 DNA: TGCGCCAGCAGCCATCCCAGCCAGGGAACTGAAGCTTTCTTT

V gene: TRBV4-2
clone size: .
J gene: TRBJ1-3
D gene: TRBD1
CDR3 protein: CASSQDRAAGGSISGNTIYF
CDR3 DNA: TGTGCCAGCAGCCAAGATCGGGCGGCAGGGGGCTCGATATCAGGAAACACCATATATTTT

V gene: TRBV29-1
clone size: .
J gene: TRBJ1-1
D gene: .
CDR3 protein: CSVVRGTEAFF
CDR3 DNA: TGCAGCGTTGTTAGGGGCACTGAAGCTTTCTTT